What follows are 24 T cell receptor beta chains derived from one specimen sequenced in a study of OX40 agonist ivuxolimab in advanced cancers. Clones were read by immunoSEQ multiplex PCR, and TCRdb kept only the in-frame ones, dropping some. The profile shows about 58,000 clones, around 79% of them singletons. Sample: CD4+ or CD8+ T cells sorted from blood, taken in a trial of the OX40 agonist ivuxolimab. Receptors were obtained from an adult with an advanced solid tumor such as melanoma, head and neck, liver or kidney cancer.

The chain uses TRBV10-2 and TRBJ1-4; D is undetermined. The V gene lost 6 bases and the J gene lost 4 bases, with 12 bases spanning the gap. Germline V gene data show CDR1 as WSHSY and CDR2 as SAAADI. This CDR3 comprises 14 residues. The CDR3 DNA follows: TGCGCCAGCAGCCTCCAAAAGTTTAATGAAAAACTGTTTTTT. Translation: CASSLQKFNEKLFF.

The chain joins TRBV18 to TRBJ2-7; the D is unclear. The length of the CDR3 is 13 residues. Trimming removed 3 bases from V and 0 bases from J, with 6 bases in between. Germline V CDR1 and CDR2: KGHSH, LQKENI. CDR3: CASSPRTSYEQYF. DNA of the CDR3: TGTGCCAGCTCACCCCGGACCTCCTACGAGCAGTACTTC.

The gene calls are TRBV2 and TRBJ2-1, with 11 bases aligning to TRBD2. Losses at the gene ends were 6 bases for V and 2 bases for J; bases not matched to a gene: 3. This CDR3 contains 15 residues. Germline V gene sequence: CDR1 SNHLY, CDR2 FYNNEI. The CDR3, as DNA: TGTGCCAGCAGCTCTAGCGGGGGGACCTACAATGAGCAGTTCTTC. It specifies CASSSSGGTYNEQFF. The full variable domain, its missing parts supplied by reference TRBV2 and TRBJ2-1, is EPEVTQTPSHQVTQMGQEVILRCVPISNHLYFYWYRQILGQKVEFLVSFYNNEISEKSEIFDDQFSVERPDGSNFTLKIRSTKLEDSAMYFCASSSSGGTYNEQFFGPGTRLTVL.

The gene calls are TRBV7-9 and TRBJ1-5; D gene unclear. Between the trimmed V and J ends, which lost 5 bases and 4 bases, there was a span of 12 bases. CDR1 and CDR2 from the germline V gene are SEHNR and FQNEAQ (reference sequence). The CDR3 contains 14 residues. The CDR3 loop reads CASSPQGRNQPQHF. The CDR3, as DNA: TGTGCCAGCAGCCCACAAGGGAGGAATCAGCCCCAGCATTTT.

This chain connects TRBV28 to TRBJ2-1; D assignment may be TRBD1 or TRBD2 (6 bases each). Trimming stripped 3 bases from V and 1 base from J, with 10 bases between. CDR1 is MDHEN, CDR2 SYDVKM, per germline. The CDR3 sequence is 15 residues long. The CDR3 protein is CASSFWGASYNEQFF. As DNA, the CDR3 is TGTGCCAGCAGTTTCTGGGGGGCATCCTACAATGAGCAGTTCTTC. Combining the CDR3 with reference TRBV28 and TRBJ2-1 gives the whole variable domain DVKVTQSSRYLVKRTGEKVFLECVQDMDHENMFWYRQDPGLGLRLIYFSYDVKMKEKGDIPEGYSVSREKKERFSLILESASTNQTSMYLCASSFWGASYNEQFFGPGTRLTVL.

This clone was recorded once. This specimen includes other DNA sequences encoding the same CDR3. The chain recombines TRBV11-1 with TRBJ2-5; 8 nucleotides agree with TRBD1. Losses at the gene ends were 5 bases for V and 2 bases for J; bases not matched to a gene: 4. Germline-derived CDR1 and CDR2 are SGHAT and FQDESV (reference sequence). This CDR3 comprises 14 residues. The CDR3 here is CASSRGQGQETQYF. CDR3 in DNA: TGTGCCAGCAGCAGAGGACAGGGACAAGAGACCCAGTACTTC. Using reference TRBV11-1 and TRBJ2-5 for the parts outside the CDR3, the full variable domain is EAEVAQSPRYKITEKSQAVAFWCDPISGHATLYWYRQILGQGPELLVQFQDESVVDDSQLPKDRFSAERLKGVDSTLKIQPAELGDSAMYLCASSRGQGQETQYFGPGTRLLVL.

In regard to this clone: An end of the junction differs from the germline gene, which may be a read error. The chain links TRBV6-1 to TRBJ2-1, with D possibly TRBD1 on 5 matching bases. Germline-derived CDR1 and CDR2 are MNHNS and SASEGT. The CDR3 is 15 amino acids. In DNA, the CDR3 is TGTGCCAGCAGTGAATTTGGGGCCTCCAACAATGAGCAGTTCTTC. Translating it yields CASSEFGASNNEQFF.

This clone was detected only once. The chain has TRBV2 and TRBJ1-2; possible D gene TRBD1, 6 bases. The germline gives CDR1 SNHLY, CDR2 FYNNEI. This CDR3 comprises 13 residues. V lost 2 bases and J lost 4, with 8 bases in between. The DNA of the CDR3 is TGTGCCAGCAGTGAACAGGGGTCCTATGGCTACACCTTC. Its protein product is CASSEQGSYGYTF. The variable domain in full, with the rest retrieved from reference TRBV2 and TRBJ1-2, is EPEVTQTPSHQVTQMGQEVILRCVPISNHLYFYWYRQILGQKVEFLVSFYNNEISEKSEIFDDQFSVERPDGSNFTLKIRSTKLEDSAMYFCASSEQGSYGYTFGSGTRLTVV.

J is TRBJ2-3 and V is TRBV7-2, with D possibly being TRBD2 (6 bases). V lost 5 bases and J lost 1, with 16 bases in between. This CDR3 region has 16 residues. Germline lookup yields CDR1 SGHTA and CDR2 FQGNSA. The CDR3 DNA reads TGTGCCAGCAGCAAAGGCTGGGGGGTAGGCACAGATACGCAGTATTTT. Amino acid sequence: CASSKGWGVGTDTQYF.

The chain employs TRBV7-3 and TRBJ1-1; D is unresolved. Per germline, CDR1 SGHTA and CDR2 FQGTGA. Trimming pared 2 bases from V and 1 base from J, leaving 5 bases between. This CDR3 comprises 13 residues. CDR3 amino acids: CASSLSENTEAFF. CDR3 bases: TGTGCCAGCAGCTTATCGGAGAACACTGAAGCTTTCTTT.

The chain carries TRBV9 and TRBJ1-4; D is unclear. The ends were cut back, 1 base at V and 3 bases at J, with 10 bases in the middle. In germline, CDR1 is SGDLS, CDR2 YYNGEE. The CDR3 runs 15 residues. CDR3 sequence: CASSVTGMSNEKLFF. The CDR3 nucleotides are TGTGCCAGCAGCGTAACTGGGATGTCTAATGAAAAACTGTTTTTT.

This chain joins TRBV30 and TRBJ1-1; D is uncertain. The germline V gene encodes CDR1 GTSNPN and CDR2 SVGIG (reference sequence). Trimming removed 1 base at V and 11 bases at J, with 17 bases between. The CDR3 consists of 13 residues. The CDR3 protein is CAWSGARRARAFF. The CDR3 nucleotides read TGTGCCTGGAGTGGGGCCCGGCGCGCCAGGGCTTTCTTT.

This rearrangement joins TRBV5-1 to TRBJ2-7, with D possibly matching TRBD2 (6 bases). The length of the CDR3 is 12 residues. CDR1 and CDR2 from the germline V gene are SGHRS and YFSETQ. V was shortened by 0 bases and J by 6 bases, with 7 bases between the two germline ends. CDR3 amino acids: CASSLVGGEQYF. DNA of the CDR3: TGCGCCAGCAGCTTGGTGGGGGGCGAGCAGTACTTC.

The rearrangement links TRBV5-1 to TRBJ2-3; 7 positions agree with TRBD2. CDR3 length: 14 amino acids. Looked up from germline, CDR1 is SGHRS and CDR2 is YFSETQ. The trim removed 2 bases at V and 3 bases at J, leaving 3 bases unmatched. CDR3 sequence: CASSFRGDTDTQYF. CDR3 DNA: TGCGCCAGCAGCTTTCGGGGGGATACAGATACGCAGTATTTT.

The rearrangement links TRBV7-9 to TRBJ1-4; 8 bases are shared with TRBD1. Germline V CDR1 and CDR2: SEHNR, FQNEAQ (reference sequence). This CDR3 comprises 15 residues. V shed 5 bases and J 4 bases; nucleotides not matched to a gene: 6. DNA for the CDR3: TGTGCCAGCAGCGTGGACAGGGAGTTTAATGAAAAACTGTTTTTT. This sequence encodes CASSVDREFNEKLFF.

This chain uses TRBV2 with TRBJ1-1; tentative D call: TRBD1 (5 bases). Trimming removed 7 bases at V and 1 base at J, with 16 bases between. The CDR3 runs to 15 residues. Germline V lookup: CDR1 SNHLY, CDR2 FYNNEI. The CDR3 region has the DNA TGTGCCAGCACGCGTACAGGATCGGGGAACACTGAAGCTTTCTTT. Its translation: CASTRTGSGNTEAFF.

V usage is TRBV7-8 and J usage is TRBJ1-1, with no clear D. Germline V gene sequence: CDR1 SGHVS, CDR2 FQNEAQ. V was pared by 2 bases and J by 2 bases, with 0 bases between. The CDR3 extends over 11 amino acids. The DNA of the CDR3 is TGTGCCAGCAGCTTAAACACTGAAGCTTTCTTT. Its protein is CASSLNTEAFF.

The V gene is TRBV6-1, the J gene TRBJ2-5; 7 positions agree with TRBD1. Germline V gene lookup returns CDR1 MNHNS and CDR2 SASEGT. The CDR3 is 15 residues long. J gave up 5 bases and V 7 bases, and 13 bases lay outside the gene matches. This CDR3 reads CASTGLGGARETQYF. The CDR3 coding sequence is TGTGCCAGCACCGGCTTAGGGGGCGCACGGGAGACCCAGTACTTC.

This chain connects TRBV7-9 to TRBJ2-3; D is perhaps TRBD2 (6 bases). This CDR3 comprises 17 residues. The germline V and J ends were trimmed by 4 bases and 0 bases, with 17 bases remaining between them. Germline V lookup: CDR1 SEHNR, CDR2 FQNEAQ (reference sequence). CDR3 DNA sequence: TGTGCCAGCAGCTCCTTCGTCGGGGGTTTCAGCACAGATACGCAGTATTTT. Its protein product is CASSSFVGGFSTDTQYF.

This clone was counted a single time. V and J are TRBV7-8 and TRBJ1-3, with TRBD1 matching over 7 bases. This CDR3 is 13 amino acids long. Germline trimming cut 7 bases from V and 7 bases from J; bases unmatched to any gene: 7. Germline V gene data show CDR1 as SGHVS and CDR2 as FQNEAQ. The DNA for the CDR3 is TGTGCCAGCAAGACCAGGGGGGGGAACACCATATATTTT. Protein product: CASKTRGGNTIYF.

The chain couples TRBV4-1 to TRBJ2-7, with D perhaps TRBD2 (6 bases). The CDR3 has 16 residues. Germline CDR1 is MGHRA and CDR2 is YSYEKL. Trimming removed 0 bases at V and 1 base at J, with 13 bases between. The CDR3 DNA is TGCGCCAGCAGCCAAGATAATTCAGGGAGGTCCTACGAGCAGTACTTC. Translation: CASSQDNSGRSYEQYF.

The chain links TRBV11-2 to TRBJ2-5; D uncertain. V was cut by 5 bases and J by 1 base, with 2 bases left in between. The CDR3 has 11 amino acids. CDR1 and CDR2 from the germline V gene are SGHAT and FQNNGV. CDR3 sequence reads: CASSAQETQYF. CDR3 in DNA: TGTGCCAGCAGCGCCCAAGAGACCCAGTACTTC.

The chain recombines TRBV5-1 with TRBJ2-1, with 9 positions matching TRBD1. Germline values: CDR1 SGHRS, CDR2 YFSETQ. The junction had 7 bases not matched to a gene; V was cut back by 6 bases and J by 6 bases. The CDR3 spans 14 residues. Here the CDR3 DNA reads TGCGCCAGCACCAGGACAGGGGATAGCAATGAGCAGTTCTTC. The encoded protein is CASTRTGDSNEQFF.

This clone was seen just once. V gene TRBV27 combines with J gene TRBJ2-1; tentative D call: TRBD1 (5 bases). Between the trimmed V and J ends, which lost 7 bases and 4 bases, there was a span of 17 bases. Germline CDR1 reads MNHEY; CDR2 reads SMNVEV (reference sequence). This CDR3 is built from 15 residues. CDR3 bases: TGTGCCAGCACTCTGCAGGTAGGGGTTTACAATGAGCAGTTCTTC. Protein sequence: CASTLQVGVYNEQFF.